This section outlines one T cell receptor (beta chain) sequence together with its context. The V and J ends lost 1 base and 7 bases respectively, with 14 bases between them. CDR1 and CDR2 (germline): SGHVS, FQNEAQ. The CDR3 runs to 15 residues. This entry belongs to a study of blood T cell repertoires in COVID-19. Turning to the study itself: COVID-19 samples, acute and convalescent, were from the United States, Italy and Spain. T cells, B-cell-depleted T cells, or PBMCs supplied cDNA or gDNA.

Clones were sequenced by immunoSEQ multiplex PCR, and TCRdb holds only the in-frame ones, with some missing. The sample records about 120,000 clones, 70% to 90% being singletons. The material sequenced was peripheral blood. This clonotype originated in a human donor in a cohort sampled during active COVID-19. The chain carries TRBV7-8 and TRBJ2-1; maybe TRBD1 (5 bases). CDR3 in DNA: TGTGCCAGCAGCTTAGAAGACAGACCGACGAATGAGCAGTTCTTC. Amino acids: CASSLEDRPTNEQFF.